Below are 25 T cell receptor beta chains sequenced from a single sample in a study of cytomegalovirus exposure and HLA in healthy donors. The PCR used 60 Vbeta and 13 Jbeta primers. The table came from immunoSEQ multiplex PCR; TCRdb's copy has only in-frame clones and leaves some out. The table shows about 140,000 clones, with roughly 77% occurring only once. Sequenced: PBMCs. These receptors originate from a man aged 35 to 55 in good health and CMV-seronegative.

The V and J genes are TRBV28 and TRBJ1-6; D possibly corresponds to TRBD1 (6 bases). The CDR3 is 15 residues long. In germline, CDR1 is MDHEN, CDR2 SYDVKM. Between the trimmed V and J ends, which lost 2 bases and 4 bases, there was a span of 9 bases. CDR3 coding DNA: TGTGCCAGCAGTTTAGGAACAGGGTATAATTCACCCCTCCACTTT. It is translated as CASSLGTGYNSPLHF. Combining the CDR3 with reference TRBV28 and TRBJ1-6 gives the whole variable domain DVKVTQSSRYLVKRTGEKVFLECVQDMDHENMFWYRQDPGLGLRLIYFSYDVKMKEKGDIPEGYSVSREKKERFSLILESASTNQTSMYLCASSLGTGYNSPLHFGNGTRLTVT.

V gene TRBV30 combines with J gene TRBJ1-2, with TRBD1 as a possible D gene (6 bases). Looked up from germline, CDR1 is GTSNPN and CDR2 is SVGIG (reference sequence). The CDR3 sequence is 13 residues long. V was pared by 0 bases and J by 8 bases, with 13 bases between. The CDR3 bases are TGTGCCTGGAGTGTAAGGGGGGGCGAGGGCTACACCTTC. Translation: CAWSVRGGEGYTF.

V is TRBV5-1 and J is TRBJ2-5; no firm D call. CDR1 and CDR2 from the germline V gene are SGHRS and YFSETQ. The CDR3 loop spans 13 amino acids. Trimming removed 7 bases from V and 1 base from J, with 11 bases in between. The CDR3 loop reads CASRAGSQETQYF. The CDR3 DNA sequence: TGCGCCAGCCGTGCCGGGTCCCAAGAGACCCAGTACTTC.

This clone appeared a few times. The V and J genes are TRBV5-8 and TRBJ1-1, with D tentatively TRBD1 (5 bases). Germline V gene sequence: CDR1 SGHTS, CDR2 YDEGEE. Deletions cut 0 bases from V and 8 bases from J, with 11 bases between. The CDR3 runs to 13 residues. CDR3 region: CASSLAQAIEAFF. The CDR3 nucleotides read TGTGCCAGCAGCTTGGCACAGGCCATCGAAGCTTTCTTT.

This clone occurred a few times. V gene TRBV27 combines with J gene TRBJ2-7, with TRBD1 matching over 7 bases. This CDR3 is 14 amino acids long. Germline-derived CDR1 and CDR2 are MNHEY and SMNVEV (reference sequence). V was pared by 5 bases and J by 5 bases, with 9 bases of the junction left unmatched. The CDR3 protein is CASSQRQGKDEQYF. The CDR3 region has the DNA TGTGCCAGCAGTCAAAGACAGGGTAAGGACGAGCAGTACTTC.

The chain has TRBV4-1 and TRBJ2-3; D is uncertain. Germline-derived CDR1 and CDR2 are MGHRA and YSYEKL. The CDR3 has 16 amino acids. Between the trimmed V and J ends, which lost 0 bases and 0 bases, there was a span of 10 bases. Here the CDR3 DNA reads TGCGCCAGCAGCCAAGATGAACAGTCTAGCACAGATACGCAGTATTTT. This codes for CASSQDEQSSTDTQYF.

This chain joins TRBV5-1 and TRBJ2-1; a possible D gene is TRBD2 (5 bases). The germline V gene encodes CDR1 SGHRS and CDR2 YFSETQ. This CDR3 has 11 residues. The germline V and J ends were trimmed by 6 bases and 9 bases, with 10 bases remaining between them. Here the CDR3 DNA reads TGCGCCAGCACTGAGGGTCGTGAGCAGTTCTTC. This gives the protein CASTEGREQFF.

The genes are TRBV5-6 and TRBJ2-7; TRBD2 might be the D (6 bases). Trimming took off 4 bases at V and 4 bases at J, with 15 bases between the two ends. CDR3 length: 14 residues. Germline V lookup: CDR1 SGHDT, CDR2 YYEEEE. The CDR3 reads CASSRPGLSYEQYF. The DNA for the CDR3 is TGTGCCAGCAGCCGTCCGGGACTGAGTTACGAGCAGTACTTC.

J is TRBJ2-5 and V is TRBV5-6, with D perhaps TRBD1 (7 bases). The DNA matches TRBJ2-7 better at its end, which makes the J call doubtful. Germline values: CDR1 SGHDT, CDR2 YYEEEE. The CDR3 sequence is 13 residues long. In nucleotides, the CDR3 is TGTGCCAGCAGCGGCGGGACAGCCTACGAGCAGTACTTC. It yields the protein CASSGGTAYEQYF.

The chain employs TRBV9 and TRBJ1-2, with D maybe TRBD1 (5 bases). The ends were cut back, 4 bases at V and 4 bases at J, with 11 bases in the middle. CDR3 length: 13 residues. Germline CDR1 and CDR2: SGDLS and YYNGEE. The chain's CDR3 is CASSPGRGYGYTF. The CDR3 coding sequence is TGTGCCAGCAGCCCCGGAAGGGGCTATGGCTACACCTTC.

The genes are TRBV13 and TRBJ2-5; TRBD1 aligns across 7 bases. Germline trimming cut 6 bases from V and 3 bases from J; bases unmatched to any gene: 13. The CDR3 has 16 amino acids. Germline V CDR1 and CDR2: PRHDT, FYEKMQ (reference sequence). The CDR3 loop reads CASSYLPRDREETQYF. Here the CDR3 DNA reads TGTGCCAGCAGTTATCTCCCTCGGGACAGAGAAGAGACCCAGTACTTC.

The rearrangement uses TRBV7-6 and TRBJ2-3, with D unresolved. The CDR3 has 14 amino acids. Germline V CDR1 and CDR2: SGHVS, FNYEAQ. V dropped 2 bases and J dropped 6 bases, with 12 bases sitting between them. The chain's CDR3 is CASSLSIGLDTQYF. CDR3 sequence (DNA): TGTGCCAGCAGCTTAAGCATCGGGTTGGATACGCAGTATTTT.

The rearrangement joins TRBV5-1 to TRBJ1-3; D is ambiguous. This CDR3 comprises 15 residues. Trimming shortened V by 4 bases and J by 0 bases, and 11 bases separated the two germline ends. The germline CDR1 and CDR2 sequences are SGHRS and YFSETQ. CDR3: CASSPAVDSGNTIYF. The CDR3, as DNA: TGCGCCAGCAGCCCCGCAGTCGACTCTGGAAACACCATATATTTT.

The V and J genes are TRBV9 and TRBJ2-1, with 8 bases fitting TRBD2. The CDR3 is 17 residues long. V dropped 3 bases and J dropped 0; count of bases not matched to a gene: 8. CDR1 and CDR2 from the germline V gene are SGDLS and YYNGEE. In DNA form, the CDR3 reads TGTGCCAGCAGCGCCCGAGTTGGGACTAGCTCCTACAATGAGCAGTTCTTC. Translated, it gives CASSARVGTSSYNEQFF.

This clone appeared a few times. The J gene is TRBJ2-7, the V gene TRBV10-3; the D gene is possibly TRBD1 (5 bases). Germline-derived CDR1 and CDR2 are ENHRY and SYGVKD. Trimming pared 2 bases from V and 2 bases from J, leaving 7 bases between. This CDR3 is built from 13 residues. The DNA of the CDR3 is TGTGCCATCAGTGAGACCAGGGCCTACGAGCAGTACTTC. This gives the protein CAISETRAYEQYF.

J is TRBJ2-1 and V is TRBV2, with TRBD2 identical over 10 bases. V dropped 0 bases and J dropped 4; count of bases not matched to a gene: 0. Germline values: CDR1 SNHLY, CDR2 FYNNEI. CDR3 size: 15 residues. CDR3 DNA sequence: TGTGCCAGCAGTGAAGCTAGCGGGGGGTACAATGAGCAGTTCTTC. Amino acids: CASSEASGGYNEQFF.

J is TRBJ2-7 and V is TRBV5-1; 8 bases align to TRBD2. Germline V lookup: CDR1 SGHRS, CDR2 YFSETQ. The V segment lost 4 bases and the J segment 4 bases; nucleotides outside the gene matches: 7. CDR3 length equals 14 residues. The CDR3 DNA reads as TGCGCCAGCAGCCCGGGGGGGGGCATTTACGAGCAGTACTTC. This sequence encodes CASSPGGGIYEQYF. The full variable domain, with the rest looked up from reference TRBV5-1 and TRBJ2-7, is KAGVTQTPRYLIKTRGQQVTLSCSPISGHRSVSWYQQTPGQGLQFLFEYFSETQRNKGNFPGRFSGRQFSNSRSEMNVSTLELGDSALYLCASSPGGGIYEQYFGPGTRLTVT.

This clone turned up a few times. The CDR3 region is CASSFRGPEGNTIYF. CDR3 sequence (DNA): TGTGCCAGCAGTTTCAGGGGGCCGGAGGGAAACACCATATATTTT. This chain connects TRBV28 to TRBJ1-3, with 8 positions matching TRBD1. Germline CDR1 reads MDHEN; CDR2 reads SYDVKM. Trimming removed 3 bases from V and 4 bases from J; junction bases left unmatched: 5. The CDR3 is made up of 15 amino acids.

The CDR3 loop reads CASSERTGQGDTQYF. The CDR3 DNA follows: TGCGCCAGCAGCGAACGGACAGGGCAGGGAGATACGCAGTATTTT. This rearrangement joins TRBV5-1 to TRBJ2-3; 8 bases are shared with TRBD1. V lost 4 bases and J lost 5; bases outside the gene matches: 9. This CDR3 spans 15 amino acids. Germline CDR1 and CDR2: SGHRS and YFSETQ.

V is TRBV5-4 and J is TRBJ2-7; a possible D gene is TRBD2 (6 bases). Germline V gene sequence: CDR1 SGHNT, CDR2 YYREEE (reference sequence). The CDR3 length is 17 residues. V was cut by 0 bases and J by 5 bases, with 21 bases left in between. The CDR3: CASSLAVLGGRANEQYF. The CDR3 DNA sequence: TGTGCCAGCAGCTTGGCCGTGCTGGGGGGACGGGCCAACGAGCAGTACTTC.

The chain employs TRBV5-6 and TRBJ2-1, with TRBD2 matching over 9 bases. Trimming at V came to 4 bases and at J to 3 bases, leaving 5 bases not matched to a gene. The CDR3 spans 15 residues. Germline loops: CDR1 SGHDT, CDR2 YYEEEE. The CDR3 loop is CASSVLTSGYNEQFF. CDR3 bases: TGTGCCAGCAGCGTATTGACTAGCGGCTACAATGAGCAGTTCTTC.

V gene TRBV28 combines with J gene TRBJ1-2; D not certain. Trimming took off 3 bases at V and 1 base at J, with 9 bases between the two ends. CDR1 is MDHEN, CDR2 SYDVKM, per germline. The CDR3 length is 14 residues. The CDR3, as DNA: TGTGCCAGCAGTTTCAACGGACTTAACTATGGCTACACCTTC. Encoded protein: CASSFNGLNYGYTF.

The rearrangement links TRBV7-2 to TRBJ2-5, with a weak D call TRBD1 (6 bases). Germline assignment: CDR1 SGHTA and CDR2 FQGNSA. The V gene lost 1 base and the J gene lost 5 bases, with 11 bases spanning the gap. This CDR3 region has 14 residues. The CDR3 DNA reads TGTGCCAGCAGCTTAGTTAGAGGGGGTGAGACCCAGTACTTC. This gives the protein CASSLVRGGETQYF.

The chain employs TRBV2 and TRBJ2-1; 8 nucleotides align to TRBD2. V lost 5 bases, J lost 2 bases, and 5 bases stayed unmatched. Germline values: CDR1 SNHLY, CDR2 FYNNEI. The CDR3 is made up of 15 amino acids. CDR3 sequence (DNA): TGTGCCAGCAGTACAAGCGGGGGAGCCTACAATGAGCAGTTCTTC. This gives the protein CASSTSGGAYNEQFF.

The chain carries TRBV7-2 and TRBJ1-1; 7 nucleotides match TRBD1. V lost 3 bases, J lost 1 base, and 2 bases stayed unmatched. This CDR3 region has 14 residues. The germline V gene encodes CDR1 SGHTA and CDR2 FQGNSA. The CDR3 nucleotides are TGTGCCAGCAGCTTGCGACAGGGGAACACTGAAGCTTTCTTT. It encodes CASSLRQGNTEAFF.